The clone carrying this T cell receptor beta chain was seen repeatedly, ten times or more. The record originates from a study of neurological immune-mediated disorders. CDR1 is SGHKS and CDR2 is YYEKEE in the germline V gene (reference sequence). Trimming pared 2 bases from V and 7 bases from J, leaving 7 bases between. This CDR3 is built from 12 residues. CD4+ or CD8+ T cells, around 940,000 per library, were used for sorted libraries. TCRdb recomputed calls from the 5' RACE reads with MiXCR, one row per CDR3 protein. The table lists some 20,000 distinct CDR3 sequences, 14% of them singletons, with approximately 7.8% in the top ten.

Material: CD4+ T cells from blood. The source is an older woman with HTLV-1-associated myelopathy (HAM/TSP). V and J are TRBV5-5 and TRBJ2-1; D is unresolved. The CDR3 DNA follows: TGTGCCAGCAGCTTCACGGCGAATGAGCAGTTCTTC. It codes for CASSFTANEQFF.